This is a list of T cell receptor beta chains from one sample in a study of cytomegalovirus exposure and HLA in healthy donors. Only in-frame clones appear in the TCRdb table, and some are missing; sequencing was by immunoSEQ multiplex PCR. The table records 210,000 or so clones, over 60% of them present only once. Sample: PBMCs. The receptors shown here come from a man in his forties or fifties in good health and CMV-seronegative. Each CDR3 is given with its conserved first and last residue. The D gene is left open where the match is weak. Clone size is not always given. Where it is, it says once, few, many or a class for expanded clones.

D	length	J	V	size	CDR3	DNA
-	14	TRBJ2-1	TRBV5-1	once	CASSLRGGRDEQFF	TGCGCCAGCAGCTTAAGGGGGGGCAGAGATGAGCAGTTCTTC
-	12	TRBJ2-1	TRBV10-3	-	CAISETVDEQFF	TGTGCCATCAGTGAGACGGTCGATGAGCAGTTCTTC
-	11	TRBJ2-7	TRBV20-1	-	CSASLRFEQYF	TGCAGTGCTAGCCTACGCTTCGAGCAGTACTTC
TRBD1	15	TRBJ2-1	TRBV6-6	once	CASRPGTGLGREQFF	TGTGCCAGCAGACCCGGGACAGGGCTTGGGAGGGAGCAGTTCTTC
TRBD1	18	TRBJ1-3	TRBV7-8	-	CASSSGRLTGARGNTIYF	TGTGCCAGCAGCTCCGGGAGACTCACAGGGGCGCGTGGAAACACCATATATTTT
-	13	TRBJ2-7	TRBV6-1	-	CASSEALIYEQYF	TGTGCCAGCAGTGAAGCACTGATCTACGAGCAGTACTTC
TRBD2	19	TRBJ2-3	TRBV9	-	CASSVPSPARGSFTDTQYF	TGTGCCAGCAGCGTACCCTCCCCGGCGCGGGGGAGTTTCACAGATACGCAGTATTTT
TRBD1	14	TRBJ1-2	TRBV9	once	CASSVGTGEYGYTF	TGTGCCAGCAGCGTCGGAACAGGGGAGTATGGCTACACCTTC
-	12	TRBJ2-1	TRBV2	-	CASRLNADEQFF	TGTGCCAGCAGATTAAATGCGGATGAGCAGTTCTTC
-	13	TRBJ2-4	TRBV7-2	-	CASSLWQENIQYF	TGTGCCAGCAGCTTATGGCAGGAAAACATTCAGTACTTC
TRBD1	14	TRBJ1-1	TRBV19	once	CASSRDRGYTEAFF	TGTGCCAGTAGTCGGGACAGGGGCTATACTGAAGCTTTCTTT
TRBD2	16	TRBJ2-3	TRBV5-4	few	CASSLGAGRGTDTQYF	TGTGCCAGCAGCTTGGGAGCGGGACGGGGCACAGATACGCAGTATTTT
-	16	TRBJ1-4	TRBV7-2	once	CASSLVATATNEKLFF	TGTGCCAGCAGCTTAGTGGCGACAGCAACTAATGAAAAACTGTTTTTT
TRBD2	14	TRBJ2-2	TRBV19	-	CASSPRRGAGELFF	TGTGCCAGTAGTCCAAGGCGGGGGGCCGGGGAGCTGTTTTTT
-	15	TRBJ2-7	TRBV18	-	CASSPPVQGGYEQYF	TGTGCCAGCTCACCACCGGTCCAGGGGGGTTACGAGCAGTACTTC
TRBD1	14	TRBJ1-6	TRBV7-9	-	CASSSGQGNSPLHF	TGTGCCAGCAGCTCCGGACAGGGAAATTCACCCCTCCACTTT
TRBD1	15	TRBJ1-5	TRBV2	-	CASNDGTGPNQPQHF	TGTGCCAGCAACGACGGGACAGGGCCCAATCAGCCCCAGCATTTT
-	15	TRBJ1-6	TRBV6-5	-	CASSYSGTMNSPLHF	TGTGCCAGCAGTTACTCGGGGACAATGAATTCACCCCTCCACTTT
-	13	TRBJ1-1	TRBV7-9	-	CASSFPDSTEAFF	TGTGCCAGCAGCTTTCCGGACAGCACTGAAGCTTTCTTT
TRBD1	15	TRBJ1-1	TRBV11-1	few	CASSPGQGGWTEAFF	TGTGCCAGCAGCCCAGGACAGGGCGGATGGACTGAAGCTTTCTTT
TRBD1	17	TRBJ1-2	TRBV5-1	-	CASSLGAGGWSNYGYTF	TGCGCCAGCAGCTTGGGTGCAGGGGGGTGGTCTAACTATGGCTACACCTTC
-	13	TRBJ2-7	TRBV15	-	CATSRRQFYEQYF	TGTGCCACCAGCAGAAGACAGTTCTACGAGCAGTACTTC
-	13	TRBJ2-7	TRBV7-2	-	CASSPGSLGEQYF	TGTGCCAGCAGCCCAGGGTCATTGGGTGAGCAGTACTTC